This T cell receptor (beta chain) was obtained from a study of blood T cell repertoires in COVID-19. Study context: Spain, Italy and the United States supplied samples that represented acute and convalescent COVID-19. In each case, the material was cDNA or gDNA derived from T cells, B-cell-depleted T cells, or PBMCs.

CDR1 and CDR2 from the germline V gene are LNHDA and SQIVND (reference sequence). The CDR3 runs 13 residues. Trimming left V 6 bases short and J 6 bases short, with 12 bases between. Authors' processing steps: The assay estimated nucleated cells by amplifying reference gene primers. The method was immunoSEQ multiplex PCR; TCRdb's version includes in-frame clones alone and lacks a portion of them. Clone size and V and J calls were adopted from that table, with D and trimming inferred from the DNA. The sample carries 200,000 to 300,000 clones, 70% to 90% recorded once. The sample taken for sequencing was peripheral blood. The sequence came from a man older than 75 with acute or convalescent COVID-19. This sequence joins TRBV19 and TRBJ1-5; D might be TRBD1 (5 bases). The CDR3, as DNA: TGTGCCAGTAGGTCGGGGGACGGTCAGCCCCAGCATTTT. This codes for CASRSGDGQPQHF.